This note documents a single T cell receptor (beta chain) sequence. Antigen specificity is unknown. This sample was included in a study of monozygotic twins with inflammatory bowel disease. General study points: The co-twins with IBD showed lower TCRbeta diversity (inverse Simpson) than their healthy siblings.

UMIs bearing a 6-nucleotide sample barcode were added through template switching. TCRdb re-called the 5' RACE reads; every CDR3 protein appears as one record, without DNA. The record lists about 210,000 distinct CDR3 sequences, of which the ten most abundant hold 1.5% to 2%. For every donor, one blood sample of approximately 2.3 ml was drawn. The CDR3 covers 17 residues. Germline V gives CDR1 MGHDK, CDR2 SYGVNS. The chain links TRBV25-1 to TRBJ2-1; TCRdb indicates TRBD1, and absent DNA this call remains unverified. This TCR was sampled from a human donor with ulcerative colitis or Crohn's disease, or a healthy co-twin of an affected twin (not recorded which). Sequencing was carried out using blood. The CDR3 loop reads CASSAITGQGDGNEQFF.